These T cell receptor beta chains were read from a single sample in a study of blood T cell repertoires in COVID-19. Here immunoSEQ multiplex PCR was the method, and the copy in TCRdb shows in-frame clones only, minus some. The sample has about 120,000 clones, approximately 84% seen once. Sequencing was done on a sample of peripheral blood. The receptor set was obtained from a man in his forties with acute or convalescent COVID-19. CDR3s include the opening cysteine and the closing phenylalanine or tryptophan. The D gene is left open where the match is weak. Rows may omit the clone size; those that give it use once, few, many or a size class.

abundance | j_gene | d_gene | v_gene | CDR3nt | CDR3aa
medium-sized | TRBJ1-5 | TRBD1 | TRBV24-1 | TGTGCCACCAGTGATGCAGGACAGGGGTATCAGCCCCAGCATTTT | CATSDAGQGYQPQHF
once | TRBJ2-3 | - | TRBV6-5 | TGTGCCAGCAGTTACGGGGCAAACCCACGGCCAGATACGCAGTATTTT | CASSYGANPRPDTQYF
- | TRBJ2-3 | TRBD1 | TRBV27 | TGTGCCAGCAGCGCCGGGACAGGGGGGGCAGATACGCAGTATTTT | CASSAGTGGADTQYF
- | TRBJ1-1 | - | TRBV5-1 | TGCGCCAGCAGCCCCACCGGGGTAAGGAACACTGAAGCTTTCTTT | CASSPTGVRNTEAFF
- | TRBJ1-3 | TRBD1 | TRBV6-5 | TGTGCCAGCAGTCCATTTACAGGGGGAGAAAACACCATATATTTT | CASSPFTGGENTIYF
- | TRBJ2-7 | TRBD1 | TRBV5-1 | TGCGCCAGCAGCTTCGCGACAGGGTCCTACGAGCAGTACTTC | CASSFATGSYEQYF
- | TRBJ2-2 | TRBD2 | TRBV27 | TGTGCCAGCAGAGATCTAGCGGGGGGTTCCGGGGAGCTGTTTTTT | CASRDLAGGSGELFF
- | TRBJ1-6 | TRBD1 | TRBV24-1 | TGTGCCACCAGTGATCGCCCCCCCGGGACAGGGGGCGCCTATAATTCACCCCTCCACTTT | CATSDRPPGTGGAYNSPLHF
- | TRBJ1-2 | - | TRBV10-3 | TGTGCCATCAGCGTTACAGGGTCCGACTATGGCTACACCTTC | CAISVTGSDYGYTF
- | TRBJ2-1 | TRBD2 | TRBV4-1 | TGCGCCAGCAGCGAGACTAGCGGGGGGGCCTACAATGAGCAGTTCTTC | CASSETSGGAYNEQFF
- | TRBJ2-7 | TRBD1 | TRBV5-1 | TGCGCCAGCAGCGGTGGACCGGGACAGGGTTACGAGCAGTACTTC | CASSGGPGQGYEQYF
- | TRBJ2-7 | TRBD1 | TRBV19 | TGTGCCAGTAGTATAGGACAGGGGCACTCCTACGAGCAGTACTTC | CASSIGQGHSYEQYF
- | TRBJ1-2 | - | TRBV6-5 | TGTGCCAGCAGGAGGGGGTCGGATGGCTACACCTTC | CASRRGSDGYTF
- | TRBJ1-2 | TRBD1 | TRBV30 | TGTGCCTGGAGTGATACAGGGGGCGATGGCTACACCTTC | CAWSDTGGDGYTF
- | TRBJ2-7 | TRBD1 | TRBV4-1 | TGCGCCAGCAGCCAAGAAACCGGGACAGGGTCGTACGAGCAGTACTTC | CASSQETGTGSYEQYF
- | TRBJ1-3 | TRBD1 | TRBV2 | TGTGCCAGCAGTGAACAGGCAGGGGGTGGAAACACCATATATTTT | CASSEQAGGGNTIYF
- | TRBJ1-6 | TRBD1 | TRBV5-1 | TGCGCCAGCAGCTTATCACCCGGGACAGGGGATTCACCCCTCCACTTT | CASSLSPGTGDSPLHF
- | TRBJ2-3 | TRBD1 | TRBV9 | TGTGCCAGCAGACCCACGGACAGGGTAGCAGATACGCAGTATTTT | CASRPTDRVADTQYF
few | TRBJ2-2 | TRBD2 | TRBV2 | TGTGCCAGCAGTGTACTAGCGCGAGGGGCCGGGGAGCTGTTTTTT | CASSVLARGAGELFF
- | TRBJ1-1 | - | TRBV11-2 | TGTGCCAGCAGCTTAGATAGATGGGGCATGAACACTGAAGCTTTCTTT | CASSLDRWGMNTEAFF
- | TRBJ2-3 | TRBD2 | TRBV4-1 | TGCGCCAGCAGTCCTCAGCGGGGGGGCACAGATACGCAGTATTTT | CASSPQRGGTDTQYF
- | TRBJ1-2 | TRBD1 | TRBV5-1 | TGCGCCAGCAGCTGGGCGGGACAGAACCCGTGGGGCTACACCTTC | CASSWAGQNPWGYTF
- | TRBJ2-5 | - | TRBV2 | TGTGCCAGCAGAGGACAGACCGAGACCCAGTACTTC | CASRGQTETQYF
once | TRBJ1-1 | - | TRBV5-1 | TGCGCCAGCAGCCCACTCCAGGGTCCGGGCTCTGAAGCTTTCTTT | CASSPLQGPGSEAFF
- | TRBJ2-7 | - | TRBV5-5 | TGTGCCAGCAGCTTGGGACTTACTCTCACGAGCGAGCAGTACTTC | CASSLGLTLTSEQYF
- | TRBJ1-3 | - | TRBV7-9 | TGTGCCAGCAGCCCCCGAAGCGGAAACACCATATATTTT | CASSPRSGNTIYF
- | TRBJ1-1 | - | TRBV20-1 | TGCAGTGCTAGTCAAAGGAGGGGCACTGAAGCTTTCTTT | CSASQRRGTEAFF
few | TRBJ1-6 | - | TRBV7-9 | TGTGCCAGCAGTTTCCCGGGGGGGGCTTCACCCCTCCACTTT | CASSFPGGASPLHF
few | TRBJ2-7 | TRBD1 | TRBV4-1 | TGCGCCAGCAGCCAAGGGACAGGAAGCTCCTACGAGCAGTACTTC | CASSQGTGSSYEQYF
- | TRBJ1-3 | - | TRBV5-6 | TGTGCCAGCAGTTCAGGGTTTCTTGGAAACACCATATATTTT | CASSSGFLGNTIYF
- | TRBJ2-3 | TRBD2 | TRBV2 | TGTGCCGGCCGGGACTATAGAAGTACGCAGTATTTT | CAGRDYRSTQYF
- | TRBJ2-7 | - | TRBV19 | TGTGCCAGTAGTATAGCGGCAGGGCCATACGAGCAGTACTTC | CASSIAAGPYEQYF
few | TRBJ2-7 | - | TRBV2 | TGTGCCAGCAGCGGGGGTACCTCCTACGAGCAGTACTTC | CASSGGTSYEQYF
once | TRBJ1-2 | - | TRBV24-1 | TGTGCCACCAGTGATTCGTATACAGGGACTAACTATGGCTACACCTTC | CATSDSYTGTNYGYTF
- | TRBJ1-1 | - | TRBV10-3 | TGTGCCATCGGTGGCCGGGGAACCATGAACACTGAAGCTTTCTTT | CAIGGRGTMNTEAFF
- | TRBJ2-4 | TRBD1 | TRBV29-1 | TGCAGCGCGAAGGAACAGGGGCTAGCCAAAAACATTCAGTACTTC | CSAKEQGLAKNIQYF
- | TRBJ2-2 | - | TRBV7-3 | TGTGCCAGCAGCTTAACGTATAGCCTGAACACCGGGGAGCTGTTTTTT | CASSLTYSLNTGELFF
- | TRBJ2-3 | TRBD1 | TRBV24-1 | TGTGCCACCAGTGATGGGACAGGGGGCACAGATACGCAGTATTTT | CATSDGTGGTDTQYF